Shown below are 30 T cell receptor beta chains from a single sample sequenced in a study of shared clonotypes between healthy human individuals. Method: immunoSEQ multiplex PCR; TCRdb's copy keeps in-frame clones and lacks some. Of around 750,000 clones in the sample, under 80% were seen once. The sequenced sample consisted of memory CD4+ T cells sorted from blood. Subset meaning: CD45RA-negative fraction. All receptors come from a woman between 25 and 40 years old in good health.

This clone was observed a few times. J is TRBJ2-6 and V is TRBV5-3; 9 positions agree with TRBD2. TRBV5-3 is an open reading frame, and its role is uncertain. V shed 4 bases and J 1 base; nucleotides not matched to a gene: 12. The CDR3 has 19 amino acids. DNA of the CDR3: TGTGCCAGAAGCCCCGGCGGTAGTAGCGGGAGTTCTGGGGCCAACGTCCTGACTTTC. It translates to CARSPGGSSGSSGANVLTF.

Written as DNA, the CDR3 is TGTGCCACCAGCAGCCGTAAACCGGGACTAGCGGGTTACAATGAGCAGTTCTTC. Protein: CATSSRKPGLAGYNEQFF. J is TRBJ2-1 and V is TRBV15, with 12 bases lining up with TRBD2. CDR1 is LNHNV, CDR2 YYDKDF, per germline (reference sequence). J lost 4 bases, V lost 3 bases, and 10 bases had no gene match. The CDR3 has 18 residues.

The rearrangement links TRBV28 to TRBJ1-3, with D tentatively TRBD1 (5 bases). Trimming left V 2 bases short and J 3 bases short, with 8 bases between. Germline V lookup: CDR1 MDHEN, CDR2 SYDVKM. The CDR3 runs 14 residues. The CDR3 sequence: CASSLGGYGNTIYF. Here the CDR3 DNA reads TGTGCCAGCAGTTTAGGGGGGTATGGAAACACCATATATTTT.

This clone was found a few times. This chain links TRBV7-2 with TRBJ2-6; 7 bases fit TRBD1. The CDR3 length is 17 residues. The V gene end was trimmed by 4 bases and the J gene end by 0 bases; junction bases not matched to a gene: 6. CDR1 and CDR2 from the germline V gene are SGHTA and FQGNSA. CDR3 sequence reads: CASSSRGLSSGANVLTF. In DNA form, the CDR3 reads TGTGCCAGCAGCTCCAGGGGGTTAAGCTCTGGGGCCAACGTCCTGACTTTC.

This chain links TRBV14 with TRBJ1-4; D possibly corresponds to TRBD1 (5 bases). Germline V lookup: CDR1 SGHDN, CDR2 FVKESK. V was pared by 4 bases and J by 4 bases, with 19 bases between. CDR3 size: 17 residues. CDR3 nucleotides: TGTGCCAGCAGCCCCCAGGGCATCGGCAGACTTAATGAAAAACTGTTTTTT. It specifies CASSPQGIGRLNEKLFF.

This chain connects TRBV29-1 to TRBJ2-5; 8 bases match TRBD2. Matching the DNA end better, TRBJ2-7 makes the J call doubtful. CDR1 is SQVTM, CDR2 ANQGSEA, per germline. The CDR3 totals 14 residues. DNA for the CDR3: TGCAGCGTGGTGGGTAGCGGGAACCCCTACGAGCAGTACTTC. It codes for CSVVGSGNPYEQYF.

This chain connects TRBV6-4 to TRBJ2-3; 7 nucleotides agree with TRBD2. The germline gives CDR1 MRHNA, CDR2 SNTAGT. The CDR3 contains 15 residues. J gave up 1 base and V 5 bases, and 6 bases lay outside the gene matches. DNA for the CDR3: TGTGCCAGCAGTTCCGGTACTAGCGGCACAGATACGCAGTATTTT. Its protein is CASSSGTSGTDTQYF.

The chain links TRBV18 to TRBJ1-1, with 8 nucleotides matching TRBD1. There are 15 residues in the CDR3. The V gene's germline CDR1 is KGHSH and CDR2 LQKENI. V was pared by 0 bases and J by 2 bases, with 2 bases of the junction left unmatched. CDR3 in DNA: TGTGCCAGCTCACCACCGGACAGGGCAAACACTGAAGCTTTCTTT. Amino acid sequence: CASSPPDRANTEAFF.

The chain recombines TRBV6-1 with TRBJ1-1; no clear D. V lost 7 bases, J lost 0 bases, and 12 bases lay in between. Germline values: CDR1 MNHNS, CDR2 SASEGT. The CDR3 loop spans 14 amino acids. Here the CDR3 DNA reads TGTGCCAGCAATCCGGCAGAAGTGAACACTGAAGCTTTCTTT. This gives the protein CASNPAEVNTEAFF.

The J gene is TRBJ1-1, the V gene TRBV12-5; a weak D match, TRBD1 (5 bases). CDR1 is LGHNT and CDR2 is FRNRAP in the germline V gene. This CDR3 contains 14 residues. Trimming pared 2 bases from V and 4 bases from J, leaving 11 bases between. For the CDR3, the DNA is TGTGCTAGTGGTTTGTGGGGGAGTCGCACTGAAGCTTTCTTT. Its protein product is CASGLWGSRTEAFF. Looking up the rest from reference TRBV12-5 and TRBJ1-1 gives the full variable domain: DARVTQTPRHKVTEMGQEVTMRCQPILGHNTVFWYRQTMMQGLELLAYFRNRAPLDDSGMPKDRFSAEMPDATLATLKIQPSEPRDSAVYFCASGLWGSRTEAFFGQGTRLTVV.

The chain couples TRBV28 to TRBJ2-5; 11 positions match TRBD2. Per the germline V gene, CDR1 is MDHEN and CDR2 is SYDVKM. This CDR3 comprises 16 residues. The junction had 10 bases not matched to a gene; V was cut back by 5 bases and J by 5 bases. For the CDR3, the DNA is TGTGCCAGCAGTGTGAATAGCGGGAGGGAACTTGAGACCCAGTACTTC. Its translation: CASSVNSGRELETQYF.

The genes are TRBV28 and TRBJ2-1; 10 bases agree with TRBD2. V was clipped by 4 bases and J by 4 bases; unmatched bases: 4. From germline, CDR1 is MDHEN and CDR2 SYDVKM. This CDR3 is built from 15 residues. The CDR3 region has the DNA TGTGCCAGCAGTTCGGTAGCGGGAGGTTACAATGAGCAGTTCTTC. Translation: CASSSVAGGYNEQFF.

The chain carries TRBV25-1 and TRBJ2-2, with D unresolved. V dropped 2 bases and J dropped 3 bases, with 7 bases sitting between them. In germline, CDR1 is MGHDK, CDR2 SYGVNS. This CDR3 has 14 residues. CDR3 loop: CASSEGGYTGELFF. CDR3 nucleotide sequence: TGTGCCAGCAGTGAAGGCGGTTACACCGGGGAGCTGTTTTTT.

The chain links TRBV6-1 to TRBJ2-1; possibly TRBD2 for D (6 bases). V was trimmed by 7 bases and J by 7 bases, leaving 20 bases between them. CDR1 and CDR2 (germline): MNHNS, SASEGT. There are 15 residues in the CDR3. CDR3 coding DNA: TGTGCCAGCACCGTAATTGGCGGGACGGGTAATGAGCAGTTCTTC. Amino acids: CASTVIGGTGNEQFF.

This clone was seen more than once but under ten times. This rearrangement joins TRBV7-9 to TRBJ1-1; D may be TRBD1 (6 bases). The germline V and J ends were trimmed by 7 bases and 4 bases, with 13 bases remaining between them. The CDR3 is 13 amino acids. The V gene's germline CDR1 is SEHNR and CDR2 FQNEAQ (reference sequence). The CDR3 DNA reads as TGTGCCAGCAACAGCAGGGGATTCACTGAAGCTTTCTTT. Encoded protein: CASNSRGFTEAFF.

This clone was counted ten times or more. The chain has TRBV6-1 and TRBJ1-2; TRBD1 aligns across 10 bases. Looked up from germline, CDR1 is MNHNS and CDR2 is SASEGT. Losses at the gene ends were 6 bases for V and 6 bases for J; bases not matched to a gene: 7. The CDR3 spans 14 residues. CDR3 bases: TGTGCCAGCAGGGAAACCGGGACAGGGGATGGCTACACCTTC. The encoded protein is CASRETGTGDGYTF.

The rearrangement links TRBV9 to TRBJ1-1, with 8 bases identical to TRBD1. The CDR3 contains 15 residues. CDR1 SGDLS and CDR2 YYNGEE come from the germline V gene. After removal of 4 bases from V and 5 bases from J, the junction contained 10 bases not matched to a gene. The DNA of the CDR3 is TGTGCCAGCAGCCTGACGGACAGGGTTGGAACTGAAGCTTTCTTT. This translates into CASSLTDRVGTEAFF.

This clone was seen a few times. The chain joins TRBV10-3 to TRBJ2-7; TRBD1 matches 9 bases. Germline trimming cut 6 bases from V and 7 bases from J; bases unmatched to any gene: 7. CDR1 is ENHRY and CDR2 is SYGVKD in the germline V gene. The CDR3 runs 13 residues. CDR3 sequence: CAIRGTGREEQYF. The CDR3 nucleotides are TGTGCCATCAGGGGGACAGGGAGGGAGGAGCAGTACTTC.

The chain links TRBV2 to TRBJ2-6, with a tentative D call TRBD1 (6 bases). V lost 8 bases and J lost 1, with 18 bases in between. The CDR3 runs 17 residues. Looked up from germline, CDR1 is SNHLY and CDR2 is FYNNEI. CDR3 bases: TGTGCCAGCGGCCGGACAGCCACAGTATCTGGGGCCAACGTCCTGACTTTC. Translating it yields CASGRTATVSGANVLTF.

The chain is built from TRBV11-2 and TRBJ2-1; a possible D gene is TRBD1 (5 bases). Trimming left V 2 bases short and J 6 bases short, with 11 bases between. CDR1 and CDR2 from the germline V gene are SGHAT and FQNNGV. CDR3 length: 14 residues. CDR3 protein: CASSLQRTPNEQFF. CDR3 DNA sequence: TGTGCCAGCAGCTTACAAAGGACACCCAATGAGCAGTTCTTC.

The genes are TRBV4-1 and TRBJ2-7; 9 nucleotides match TRBD2. The V gene's germline CDR1 is MGHRA and CDR2 YSYEKL. V trimming: 4 bases; J trimming: 3 bases; junction bases outside the gene matches: 1. The CDR3 has 13 amino acids. The DNA of the CDR3 is TGCGCCAGCAGCCGCGGGGGGGACTACGAGCAGTACTTC. Translation: CASSRGGDYEQYF.

The chain uses TRBV6-1 and TRBJ1-5, with a tentative D call TRBD1 (5 bases). CDR3 size: 14 residues. V shed 10 bases and J shed 5 bases, with 18 bases lying between them. In germline, CDR1 is MNHNS, CDR2 SASEGT. CDR3 in DNA: TGTGCCACCCCAAAACCGGGACCTGATCAGCCCCAGCATTTT. Amino acid sequence: CATPKPGPDQPQHF.

V gene TRBV19 combines with J gene TRBJ1-5; 7 positions match TRBD1. Per germline, CDR1 LNHDA and CDR2 SQIVND (reference sequence). The V and J ends lost 4 bases and 4 bases, in that order; junction bases with no gene match: 4. The CDR3 is made up of 14 amino acids. The CDR3 loop is CASSTYRGNQPQHF. The CDR3, as DNA: TGTGCCAGTAGTACCTACAGGGGAAATCAGCCCCAGCATTTT.

Concerning this clone itself: A far larger clone lies a single base away; this is likely a read error. Other nucleotide sequences in the sample specify the same CDR3. The chain joins TRBV7-2 to TRBJ1-1; D ambiguous. Per the germline V gene, CDR1 is SGHTA and CDR2 is FQGNSA. The V gene lost 5 bases and the J gene lost 0 bases, with 7 bases spanning the gap. This CDR3 spans 13 amino acids. The CDR3 coding sequence is TGTGCCAGCAGCCCCTATTTGAACACTGAAGCTTTCTTT. Translated, it gives CASSPYLNTEAFF. Together with reference TRBV7-2 and TRBJ1-1, the CDR3 gives the full variable domain: GAGVSQSPSNKVTEKGKDVELRCDPISGHTALYWYRQSLGQGLEFLIYFQGNSAPDKSGLPSDRFSAERTGGSVSTLTIQRTQQEDSAVYLCASSPYLNTEAFFGQGTRLTVV.

This clone appeared a few times. This sequence joins TRBV4-1 and TRBJ1-1; no definite D call. CDR3 length: 14 amino acids. Germline-derived CDR1 and CDR2 are MGHRA and YSYEKL. Trimming removed 3 bases at V and 1 base at J, with 9 bases between. The CDR3: CASSQGWRNTEAFF. The CDR3 DNA reads TGCGCCAGCAGCCAGGGGTGGCGGAACACTGAAGCTTTCTTT.

The chain couples TRBV27 to TRBJ1-5, with D hard to call. Trimming stripped 3 bases from V and 7 bases from J, with 16 bases between. The CDR3 spans 15 residues. The V gene's germline CDR1 is MNHEY and CDR2 SMNVEV (reference sequence). The CDR3 nucleotides read TGTGCCAGCAGTTTCCCTCGGGGAAAGGAGCAGCCCCAGCATTTT. It specifies CASSFPRGKEQPQHF.

The chain links TRBV5-6 to TRBJ1-2, with D tentatively TRBD1 (5 bases). V lost 2 bases to trimming and J lost 2 bases, with 13 bases between them. Germline V gene sequence: CDR1 SGHDT, CDR2 YYEEEE. The CDR3 has 15 residues. The CDR3 here is CASSFTGSLNYGYTF. The CDR3 DNA reads TGTGCCAGCAGCTTCACAGGCTCCTTAAACTATGGCTACACCTTC. Variable domain in full (rest from reference TRBV5-6 and TRBJ1-2): DAGVTQSPTHLIKTRGQQVTLRCSPKSGHDTVSWYQQALGQGPQFIFQYYEEEERQRGNFPDRFSGHQFPNYSSELNVNALLLGDSALYLCASSFTGSLNYGYTFGSGTRLTVV.

The rearrangement links TRBV5-1 to TRBJ2-3; D may be TRBD1 (6 bases). Germline CDR1 reads SGHRS; CDR2 reads YFSETQ. V was clipped by 7 bases and J by 0 bases, with 12 bases between them. CDR3 length equals 14 residues. CDR3 residues: CASQRQASTDTQYF. CDR3 bases: TGCGCCAGCCAAAGACAGGCCAGCACAGATACGCAGTATTTT.

This clone has a single count. V and J are TRBV7-9 and TRBJ2-7, with D hard to call. The germline V gene encodes CDR1 SEHNR and CDR2 FQNEAQ (reference sequence). This CDR3 has 14 residues. V was clipped by 1 base and J by 2 bases, with 9 bases between them. DNA for the CDR3: TGTGCCAGCAGCTTAGGACACGCCGCCTACGAGCAGTACTTC. This gives the protein CASSLGHAAYEQYF.

This clone was observed a handful of times. The chain employs TRBV6-1 and TRBJ2-5, with D possibly being TRBD1 (5 bases). The CDR3 length is 14 residues. Between the trimmed V and J ends, which lost 5 bases and 2 bases, there was a span of 12 bases. Per germline, CDR1 MNHNS and CDR2 SASEGT. CDR3 region: CASSRTWEQETQYF. CDR3 bases: TGTGCCAGCAGTCGGACATGGGAACAAGAGACCCAGTACTTC.